The 29 T cell receptor beta chains below were found in one sample sequenced in a study of blood T cell repertoires in COVID-19. Some clones are missing from TCRdb's copy, which holds only in-frame ones; the method was immunoSEQ multiplex PCR. In the table there are about 41,000 clones, about four fifths of which are singletons. Sequenced sample: peripheral blood. The origin of the receptors is a woman aged 80 or over with acute or convalescent COVID-19.

The J gene is TRBJ2-3, the V gene TRBV6-2 or TRBV6-3, with 7 bases lining up with TRBD1. Germline CDR1 reads MNHEY; CDR2 reads SVGEGT. The length of the CDR3 is 15 residues. Germline trimming cut 2 bases from V and 0 bases from J; bases unmatched to any gene: 2. CDR3 in DNA: TGTGCCAGCAGTTACCCGGGACAGAGCACAGATACGCAGTATTTT. This encodes CASSYPGQSTDTQYF.

The rearrangement uses TRBV7-9 and TRBJ2-6, with D unresolved. In germline, CDR1 is SEHNR, CDR2 FQNEAQ (reference sequence). Trimming stripped 1 base from V and 4 bases from J, with 2 bases between. This CDR3 has 13 residues. The CDR3 loop is CASSLVGANVLTF. CDR3 DNA sequence: TGTGCCAGCAGCTTAGTAGGGGCCAACGTCCTGACTTTC.

This chain joins TRBV10-3 and TRBJ1-5; D is perhaps TRBD1 (5 bases). There are 14 residues in the CDR3. Trimming stripped 4 bases from V and 3 bases from J, with 10 bases between. CDR1 ENHRY and CDR2 SYGVKD come from the germline V gene. The CDR3 region is CAISVAGSNQPQHF. As DNA, the CDR3 is TGTGCCATCAGTGTGGCAGGGTCCAATCAGCCCCAGCATTTT.

The chain uses TRBV24-1 and TRBJ2-1; TRBD1 aligns across 7 bases. The V gene end was trimmed by 9 bases and the J gene end by 6 bases; junction bases not matched to a gene: 10. Germline CDR1 KGHDR, CDR2 SFDVKD. The CDR3 covers 14 residues. DNA for the CDR3: TGTGCCACCTCCCGGACAGGCATGGGCAATGAGCAGTTCTTC. This sequence encodes CATSRTGMGNEQFF.

The J gene is TRBJ1-1, the V gene TRBV30; 7 bases fit TRBD1. CDR1 is GTSNPN, CDR2 SVGIG, per germline (reference sequence). V dropped 4 bases and J dropped 1; count of bases not matched to a gene: 6. The CDR3 is 14 amino acids. CDR3 sequence: CAWIFGTANTEAFF. In nucleotides, the CDR3 is TGTGCCTGGATATTCGGGACAGCGAACACTGAAGCTTTCTTT.

The gene calls are TRBV20-1 and TRBJ1-1; 7 nucleotides match TRBD1. The CDR3 contains 14 residues. Germline assignment: CDR1 DFQATT and CDR2 SNEGSKA (reference sequence). J lost 1 base, V lost 3 bases, and 5 bases had no gene match. Here the CDR3 DNA reads TGCAGTGCTAGTTCGGGACAGCCGAACACTGAAGCTTTCTTT. The encoded protein is CSASSGQPNTEAFF.

This clone was observed a few times. The V and J genes are TRBV7-2 and TRBJ2-5, with D possibly TRBD1 on 6 matching bases. CDR3 size: 15 residues. CDR1 is SGHTA and CDR2 is FQGNSA in the germline V gene. With 5 bases removed from V and 0 bases from J, the gap between germline ends came to 13 bases. The CDR3 region has the DNA TGTGCCAGCAGCCCGTCCGGGACATACCAAGAGACCCAGTACTTC. Protein: CASSPSGTYQETQYF.

The V call is TRBV19, the J call TRBJ2-5; D might be TRBD1 (7 bases). The length of the CDR3 is 12 residues. Germline loops: CDR1 LNHDA, CDR2 SQIVND (reference sequence). V dropped 5 bases and J dropped 6 bases, with 10 bases sitting between them. DNA for the CDR3: TGTGCCAGTAGTGCAGGGGGGCAGACCCAGTACTTC. It encodes CASSAGGQTQYF.

Notes on this clone: One end of the junction fails to match germline, which may point to a read error. The CDR3 here is CAWSVGTGPTYF. The CDR3 region has the DNA TGTGCCTGGAGTGTAGGGACAGGACCTACGTATTTT. This sequence joins TRBV30 and TRBJ1-5, with 8 positions matching TRBD1. CDR1 and CDR2 (germline): GTSNPN, SVGIG (reference sequence). CDR3 length: 12 residues.

The chain uses TRBV5-4 and TRBJ1-2; TRBD1 aligns across 10 bases. This CDR3 is 17 amino acids long. The ends lost 0 bases at V and 2 bases at J; junction bases unmatched: 7. The germline gives CDR1 SGHNT, CDR2 YYREEE (reference sequence). CDR3 loop: CASSLAGTGVINYGYTF. The CDR3 DNA is TGTGCCAGCAGCTTGGCCGGGACAGGGGTGATAAACTATGGCTACACCTTC.

The genes are TRBV6-1 and TRBJ2-7; 9 bases line up with TRBD1. There are 16 residues in the CDR3. With V trimmed by 2 bases and J by 5 bases, 10 bases remained unmatched. The germline V gene encodes CDR1 MNHNS and CDR2 SASEGT. CDR3 amino acids: CASSELSGTGSNEQYF. The DNA of the CDR3 is TGTGCCAGCAGTGAATTATCCGGGACAGGGTCCAACGAGCAGTACTTC.

This clone was observed a handful of times. V usage is TRBV28 and J usage is TRBJ1-2; D remains ambiguous. The CDR3 sequence is 15 residues long. V lost 2 bases and J lost 0, with 10 bases in between. The germline CDR1 and CDR2 sequences are MDHEN and SYDVKM. The CDR3 DNA reads TGTGCCAGCAGTTTACGCCCGGGGTCTAACTATGGCTACACCTTC. It yields the protein CASSLRPGSNYGYTF.

The J gene is TRBJ1-1, the V gene TRBV7-2, with a possible D match to TRBD1 (5 bases). The CDR3 has 13 residues. V was shortened by 3 bases and J by 6 bases, with 11 bases between the two germline ends. Germline V gene data show CDR1 as SGHTA and CDR2 as FQGNSA. The CDR3 DNA is TGTGCCAGCAGCTTGGACACTTACTCTGAAGCTTTCTTT. Translating gives CASSLDTYSEAFF. Filled out from reference TRBV7-2 and TRBJ1-1, the complete variable domain reads GAGVSQSPSNKVTEKGKDVELRCDPISGHTALYWYRQSLGQGLEFLIYFQGNSAPDKSGLPSDRFSAERTGGSVSTLTIQRTQQEDSAVYLCASSLDTYSEAFFGQGTRLTVV.

This chain links TRBV28 with TRBJ1-4, with a weak D call TRBD1 (5 bases). The germline V gene encodes CDR1 MDHEN and CDR2 SYDVKM. CDR3 length equals 15 residues. V lost 6 bases and J lost 8, with 19 bases in between. The CDR3 coding sequence is TGTGCCAGCAGGGGGACGGGACTGGGGAGGGAAAAACTGTTTTTT. This translates into CASRGTGLGREKLFF.

V usage is TRBV7-6 and J usage is TRBJ2-7; 9 nucleotides agree with TRBD1. The CDR3 loop spans 17 amino acids. Germline CDR1 reads SGHVS; CDR2 reads FNYEAQ. The J segment lost 2 bases and the V segment lost 1 base, leaving 9 bases of the junction unmatched. The CDR3: CASSLVDPGQGPYEQYF. The CDR3 DNA is TGTGCCAGCAGCTTAGTGGATCCGGGACAGGGCCCCTACGAGCAGTACTTC.

The chain uses TRBV6-2 or TRBV6-3 and TRBJ1-2, with 9 bases aligning to TRBD1. V shed 4 bases, J shed 6 bases, and the junction held 6 bases outside the gene matches. CDR1 and CDR2 from the germline V gene are MNHEY and SVGEGT. The CDR3 length is 14 residues. As DNA, the CDR3 is TGTGCCAGCAGTTTAGGACAGGGGATGGATGGCTACACCTTC. Its protein is CASSLGQGMDGYTF.

In its sample, this clone was seen once. The gene calls are TRBV6-2 or TRBV6-3 and TRBJ2-2; 11 bases align to TRBD1. The CDR3 is 16 residues long. With V trimmed by 5 bases and J by 4 bases, 6 bases remained unmatched. Looked up from germline, CDR1 is MNHEY and CDR2 is SVGEGT. DNA of the CDR3: TGTGCCAGCAGTCCCCCCGGGACAGGGGGCACCGGGGAGCTGTTTTTT. Amino acid sequence: CASSPPGTGGTGELFF.

V is TRBV2 and J is TRBJ2-5, with TRBD1 matching 12 bases. The CDR3 loop spans 17 amino acids. CDR1 is SNHLY and CDR2 is FYNNEI in the germline V gene. V was pared by 6 bases and J by 5 bases, with 13 bases of the junction left unmatched. In DNA, the CDR3 is TGTGCCAGCAGCGAACCGGGACAGGGGGCGGTTCGGGAGACCCAGTACTTC. Residues: CASSEPGQGAVRETQYF.

CDR3 nucleotides: TGTGCCAGCTCACCCGACAGCCTTGAGGCTTTCTTT. Translating it yields CASSPDSLEAFF. The V and J genes are TRBV18 and TRBJ1-1; TRBD1 is a possible D gene (5 bases). CDR1 and CDR2 (germline): KGHSH, LQKENI. This CDR3 has 12 amino acids. The V gene lost 3 bases and the J gene lost 11 bases, with 13 bases spanning the gap.

The sample holds one count of this clone. One end of the junction does not line up with germline, which may come from a read error. The chain is built from TRBV3-1 (or the pseudogene TRBV3-2) and TRBJ1-1; no reliable D call. Germline V lookup: CDR1 LGHDT, CDR2 YNNKEL (reference sequence). The CDR3 has 14 amino acids. Here the CDR3 reads CANSSVAANTEAFF. The CDR3 coding sequence is TGTGCCAACAGCTCCGTGGCGGCGAACACTGAAGCTTTCTTT.

The chain links TRBV6-5 to TRBJ1-2; the D gene is possibly TRBD1 (6 bases). The V end lost 6 bases, the J end lost 2 bases, and 10 bases lay between the germline ends. The CDR3 runs 13 residues. Germline V CDR1 and CDR2: MNHEY, SVGAGI. The CDR3 region has the DNA TGTGCCAGCAGACCGGACAGCAACTATGGCTACACCTTC. As protein: CASRPDSNYGYTF.

V gene TRBV27 combines with J gene TRBJ2-1; a weak D match, TRBD1 (5 bases). The length of the CDR3 is 13 residues. The V gene's germline CDR1 is MNHEY and CDR2 SMNVEV (reference sequence). V lost 3 bases to trimming and J lost 7 bases, with 10 bases between them. CDR3 in DNA: TGTGCCAGCAGTTTCGGCAGGGTGAATGAGCAGTTCTTC. Protein: CASSFGRVNEQFF.

The chain links TRBV4-3 to TRBJ2-2; 9 bases line up with TRBD2. Per the germline V gene, CDR1 is LGHNA and CDR2 is YSLEER. The CDR3 contains 17 residues. Trimming took 0 bases from V and 5 from J; bases not matched to a gene: 7. In DNA form, the CDR3 reads TGCGCCAGCAGCCAAGAATTTGGCGGGGGGGTAACCGGGGAGCTGTTTTTT. Its translation: CASSQEFGGGVTGELFF.

This clone was detected only once. The V call is TRBV4-1, the J call TRBJ1-4, with D possibly matching TRBD1 (5 bases). Germline values: CDR1 MGHRA, CDR2 YSYEKL. The CDR3 has 16 amino acids. Between the trimmed V and J ends, which lost 2 bases and 11 bases, there was a span of 21 bases. The CDR3 nucleotides are TGCGCCAGCAGCCAAACGGGGGGGTTCGCCCTTGGGAAACTGTTTTTT. Protein: CASSQTGGFALGKLFF.

This clone has only one observation. This chain uses TRBV28 with TRBJ1-2; D perhaps matches TRBD1 (5 bases). The V gene lost 4 bases and the J gene lost 4 bases, with 13 bases spanning the gap. The CDR3 is 14 amino acids. Germline CDR1 reads MDHEN; CDR2 reads SYDVKM. CDR3 amino acids: CASSSWAGTYGYTF. The CDR3 nucleotides are TGTGCCAGCAGTTCCTGGGCGGGGACCTATGGCTACACCTTC.

V usage is TRBV5-1 and J usage is TRBJ1-3, with TRBD1 matching over 8 bases. This CDR3 contains 17 residues. The germline V gene has CDR1 SGHRS and CDR2 YFSETQ. The V and J ends lost 3 bases and 4 bases, in that order; junction bases with no gene match: 12. CDR3 sequence: CASSSSVTGVAGNTIYF. The CDR3 DNA follows: TGCGCCAGCAGCTCCTCCGTGACAGGGGTGGCCGGAAACACCATATATTTT.

The V and J genes are TRBV11-1 and TRBJ1-2, with TRBD1 matching over 9 bases. Germline V gives CDR1 SGHAT, CDR2 FQDESV (reference sequence). CDR3 length equals 12 residues. Trimming took 5 bases from V and 5 from J; bases not matched to a gene: 0. The CDR3 nucleotides are TGTGCCAGCAGCGGGACAGGGTATGGCTACACCTTC. The encoded protein is CASSGTGYGYTF.

The V and J genes are TRBV15 and TRBJ1-4; D may be TRBD1 (6 bases). Germline assignment: CDR1 LNHNV and CDR2 YYDKDF (reference sequence). The CDR3 loop spans 16 amino acids. Trimming removed 0 bases at V and 7 bases at J, with 15 bases between. This CDR3 reads CATSREQGGKGEKLFF. CDR3 nucleotides: TGTGCCACCAGCAGAGAACAGGGAGGGAAGGGTGAAAAACTGTTTTTT.

This clone was recorded a few times. The J gene is TRBJ2-1, the V gene TRBV7-3; TRBD2 is a possible D gene (6 bases). The CDR3 contains 15 residues. In germline, CDR1 is SGHTA, CDR2 FQGTGA. Trimming left V 3 bases short and J 4 bases short, with 13 bases between. DNA for the CDR3: TGTGCCAGCAGCTTGGACGCGGGGCCGTACAATGAGCAGTTCTTC. Its translation: CASSLDAGPYNEQFF.